This TCR beta chain was recovered during a study of cytomegalovirus exposure and HLA in healthy donors. Overall study context: Approximately 80 million unique TCRs from HLA-typed donors were held in an early data release.

This PCR relied on a set of 60 Vbeta primers and 13 Jbeta primers. The table came from immunoSEQ multiplex PCR; TCRdb's copy has only in-frame clones and leaves some out. This sample lists over 100,000 clones; its ten largest clones have about 6.8%. Germline values: CDR1 SEHNR, CDR2 FQNEAQ (reference sequence). V lost 4 bases and J lost 2; bases outside the gene matches: 5. There are 15 residues in the CDR3. Note on this clone: The antigen remains unidentified.

Points from the study as a whole: Later on, a genetic analysis was performed. It linked a missense variant in DCLRE1C with V- and J-gene trimming of TCR beta. Later analysis showed most CMV-associated TCR beta chains appearing HLA-restricted. Researchers reportedly found TCR beta sequences accurately predicted most subjects' HLA-A and HLA-B alleles.

V and J are TRBV7-9 and TRBJ1-2, with TRBD1 matching over 9 bases. The clonotype comes from a man aged 35 to 55 in good health and CMV-seropositive. The sample taken for sequencing was PBMCs. CDR3 bases: TGTGCCAGCAGCTCCTTTGGACAGGGGAACTATGGCTACACCTTC. Protein sequence: CASSSFGQGNYGYTF.